The rows below give T cell receptor beta chains drawn from one sample of a study of T cell responses to AZD1222 COVID-19 vaccine. Sequenced by immunoSEQ multiplex PCR; TCRdb stores in-frame clones only, minus some. The table shows nearly 110,000 clones, with approximately 90% occurring only once. The sample here was peripheral blood, taken 28 days after the second AZD1222 dose. The receptors were sampled from an adult who received the AZD1222 COVID-19 vaccine. Each CDR3 is given with its conserved first and last residue. Each record gives: D gene, V gene, clone size, J gene, CDR3 DNA, CDR3 protein. D genes are given only for firm matches. Clone size is given for some rows only: seen once, a few or many times, or a class if the clone is expanded.

>NA|TRBV7-2|NA|TRBJ1-6
TGTGCCAGCAGCTTAGGGCGCGACAGAAATTCACCCCTCCACTTT
CASSLGRDRNSPLHF
>NA|TRBV5-1|NA|TRBJ2-5
TGCGCCAGCAGCCAAATGGAGGCAGGGCAAGAGACCCAGTACTTC
CASSQMEAGQETQYF
>NA|TRBV11-2|NA|TRBJ1-1
TGTGCCAGCAGCATCGGGAACACTGAAGCTTTCTTT
CASSIGNTEAFF
>TRBD1|TRBV5-1|NA|TRBJ2-3
TGCGCCAGCAGCTTGGAGGGAGGACAGGGGGCTTCGGGAGATACGCAGTATTTT
CASSLEGGQGASGDTQYF
>TRBD1|TRBV2|NA|TRBJ1-5
TGTGCCAGCAGGGGGACAGGGGGAAATCAGCCCCAGCATTTT
CASRGTGGNQPQHF
>TRBD1|TRBV2|NA|TRBJ1-2
TGTGCCAGCAGTACCGGGACAGGGATCCATGGCTACACCTTC
CASSTGTGIHGYTF
>NA|TRBV28|NA|TRBJ1-6
TGTGCCAGCACCTGGGCAGCGAGGGGGTCACCCCTCCACTTT
CASTWAARGSPLHF
>TRBD2|TRBV2|NA|TRBJ2-1
TGTGCCAGCAGAAGCGGGGGGGCCCTCAATGAGCAGTTCTTC
CASRSGGALNEQFF
>NA|TRBV19|NA|TRBJ1-1
TGTGCCAGTAGTAATATTGGGGTCAGCGCTGAAGCTTTCTTT
CASSNIGVSAEAFF
>NA|TRBV28|NA|TRBJ2-7
TGTGCCAGCAGTTTTTTTGGGGGTTTTCAAGAGCAGTACTTC
CASSFFGGFQEQYF
>NA|TRBV10-1|NA|TRBJ1-1
TGCGCCAGCAGTGCAGGGACTGGTGAAGCTTTCTTT
CASSAGTGEAFF
>TRBD2|TRBV4-2|once|TRBJ2-2
TGTGCCAGCAGCCCTAGCGGGGGGGCTGGCGGGGAGCTGTTTTTT
CASSPSGGAGGELFF
>NA|TRBV2|NA|TRBJ2-2
TGTGCCAGCAGTTGGGACGAGGTTCGCACCGGGGAGCTGTTTTTT
CASSWDEVRTGELFF
>TRBD2|TRBV6-4|once|TRBJ2-1
TGTGCCAGCAGTCAACAGGGCACTAGCGGGGGCCAGGAGCAGTTCTTC
CASSQQGTSGGQEQFF
>NA|TRBV30|NA|TRBJ2-7
TGTGCCTGGAGTGCTCAGGGGTACGAGCAGTACTTC
CAWSAQGYEQYF
>TRBD2|TRBV2|few|TRBJ2-5
TGTGCCAGCTCCCTTGGACTAGTAGAGACCCAGTACTTC
CASSLGLVETQYF
>NA|TRBV10-3|few|TRBJ1-5
TGTGCCATCACGGGAGGAGGGGGGCATCAGCCCCAGCATTTT
CAITGGGGHQPQHF
>NA|TRBV12-3/TRBV12-4|NA|TRBJ1-1
TGTGCCAGCAGTCCCGGTGGGGGACCCAATGCTTTCTTT
CASSPGGGPNAFF
>TRBD1|TRBV20-1|NA|TRBJ1-2
TGCAGTGCGCGGACAGGGTTTGGCTACACCTTC
CSARTGFGYTF
>TRBD1|TRBV3-1/TRBV3-2|NA|TRBJ1-2
TGTGCCAGCAGCCAAAAATGGGACAGCCCCTATGGCTACACCTTC
CASSQKWDSPYGYTF
>TRBD2|TRBV12-3/TRBV12-4|NA|TRBJ2-2
TGTGCCAGCGCGGGAGGGAACACCGGGGAGCTGTTTTTT
CASAGGNTGELFF
>NA|TRBV30|NA|TRBJ1-6
TGTGCCTGGAGTGTAGTGAAATCACCCCTCCACTTT
CAWSVVKSPLHF
>NA|TRBV5-6|NA|TRBJ1-3
TGTGCCAGCAGCTTGGCGGCCTCTGGAAACACCATATATTTT
CASSLAASGNTIYF
>NA|TRBV5-1|NA|TRBJ1-2
TGCGCCAGCAGCTTGGCGGTGCAGGGATTAAGTGGCTACACCTTC
CASSLAVQGLSGYTF